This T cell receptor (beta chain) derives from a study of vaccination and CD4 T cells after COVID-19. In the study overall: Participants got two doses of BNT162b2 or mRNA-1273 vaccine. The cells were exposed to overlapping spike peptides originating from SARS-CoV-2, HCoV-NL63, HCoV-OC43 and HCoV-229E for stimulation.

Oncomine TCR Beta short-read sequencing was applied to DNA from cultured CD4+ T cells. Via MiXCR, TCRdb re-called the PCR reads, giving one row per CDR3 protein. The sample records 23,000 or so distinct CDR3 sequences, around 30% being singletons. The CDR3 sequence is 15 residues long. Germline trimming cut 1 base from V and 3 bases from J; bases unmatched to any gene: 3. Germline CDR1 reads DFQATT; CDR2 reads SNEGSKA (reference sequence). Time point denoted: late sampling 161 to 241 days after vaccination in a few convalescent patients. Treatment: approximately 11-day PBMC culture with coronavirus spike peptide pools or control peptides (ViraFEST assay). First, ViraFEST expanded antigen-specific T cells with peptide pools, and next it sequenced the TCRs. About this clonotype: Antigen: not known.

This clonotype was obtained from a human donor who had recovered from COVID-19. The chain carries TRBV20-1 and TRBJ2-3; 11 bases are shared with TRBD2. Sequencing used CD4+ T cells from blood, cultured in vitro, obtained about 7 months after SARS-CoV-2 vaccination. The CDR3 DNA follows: TGCAGTGCTAGAGTACTAGCGGGGGCTACAGATACGCAGTATTTT. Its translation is CSARVLAGATDTQYF.